This T cell receptor (beta chain) comes out of a study of T cell repertoires in cytomegalovirus infection. Background on the study: Indications came from public TCR beta signatures; they pointed to CMV infection and to a matching HLA type. Study outcomes and limitations: Cumulative public TCR beta family frequency identified CMV carriers with the relevant HLA. Dominant in the ex vivo response were TCR beta clonotypes restricted by HLA-C and specific for CMV.

A note on this clonotype: Antigen specificity is unknown.

Per the germline V gene, CDR1 is MGHRA and CDR2 is YSYEKL. CDR3 length: 15 amino acids. Trimming shortened V by 3 bases and J by 5 bases, and 17 bases separated the two germline ends. TCRdb processed the reads anew with MiXCR; each CDR3 protein has one entry. The data hold 150,000 to 200,000 distinct CDR3 sequences, with 17% observed a single time. The source is a human donor in good health (CMV status not recorded). Some clones in this sample may be carry-over from other donors' samples. Sequencing was carried out using CD8+ T cells from PBMCs. The rearrangement joins TRBV4-1 to TRBJ2-7; possibly TRBD2 for D (7 bases). The CDR3 region is CASSQSGTGRDEQYF. The CDR3 DNA sequence: TGCGCCAGCAGCCAGAGCGGAACAGGGAGGGACGAGCAGTACTTC.